This T cell receptor beta chain was captured in a study of brain metastases from non-small cell lung cancer. Findings of the study overall: Paired brain metastases and primary tumors largely shared TCR repertoires. T-cell clones appeared expanded in around 60% of brain metastases relative to matched primary tumors.

Profiled with immunoSEQ multiplex PCR; TCRdb holds only in-frame clones, not every one. The sample has around 4,800 clones; more than 70% are singletons. The CDR3 is 13 residues long. V gave up 4 bases and J gave up 1 base, with 6 bases separating them. Germline V CDR1 and CDR2: SGHRS, YFSETQ. On this clone itself: Its target is unknown.

Sequencing input: tissue from a brain metastasis. This TCR was sampled from a donor at least 40 years old with non-small cell lung cancer. The chain carries TRBV5-1 and TRBJ1-3, with D uncertain. CDR3 region: CASSLTSGNTIYF. CDR3 sequence (DNA): TGCGCCAGCAGCCTCACTTCTGGAAACACCATATATTTT.